The rows below give T cell receptor beta chains drawn from one sample of a study of blood T cell repertoires in COVID-19. Sequencing used immunoSEQ multiplex PCR; TCRdb keeps in-frame clones, though not all of them. Of approximately 240,000 clones listed, 80% to 90% were seen once; the top ten hold 15% to 20%. Sample: peripheral blood. These receptors all come from an elderly woman with active or convalescent COVID-19. The CDR3 runs from the conserved cysteine through the conserved F or W. The D gene is left open where the match is weak.

V gene	J gene	D gene	CDR3 protein
TRBV5-8	TRBJ1-2	NA	CASSLSPTPTTNYGYTF
TRBV7-3	TRBJ2-3	TRBD1	CASSLNGQGVADTQYF
TRBV28	TRBJ2-5	TRBD2	CASRTSGSKETQYF
TRBV29-1	TRBJ1-2	TRBD1	CSVDETGAHYGYTF
TRBV28	TRBJ1-5	NA	CASLPMTSTLSNQPQHF
TRBV6-2/TRBV6-3	TRBJ2-1	TRBD2	CASSQTSGAYNEQFF
TRBV5-1	TRBJ2-1	TRBD2	CASSRSGLAENNEQFF
TRBV27	TRBJ1-2	NA	CASRGVWNGYTF
TRBV5-1	TRBJ2-1	NA	CASSLQTNYNEQFF
TRBV5-4	TRBJ2-3	TRBD1	CASSTKQGATGDTQYF
TRBV29-1	TRBJ1-1	NA	CSARGDANTEAFF
TRBV6-5	TRBJ1-1	NA	CASGRRAETEAFF
TRBV5-1	TRBJ2-5	NA	CASSPQGVLETQYF
TRBV19	TRBJ2-2	NA	CASRSGMWTGELFF
TRBV4-2	TRBJ1-5	NA	CASSQDRGSGQPQHF
TRBV7-2	TRBJ2-3	NA	CASSRYKGNTDTQYF
TRBV7-8	TRBJ2-1	NA	CASSPSKLELSFNEQFF
TRBV28	TRBJ1-4	TRBD1	CASSQTGQNEKLFF
TRBV29-1	TRBJ2-5	TRBD1	CSARTGQETQYF
TRBV24-1	TRBJ1-4	NA	CATSEGRTNEKLFF
TRBV3-1/TRBV3-2	TRBJ1-5	NA	CASSQTATAQPQHF
TRBV16	TRBJ2-7	NA	CASSQSLPGAGYEQYF